This TCR beta chain was documented in a study of CD8 T cells in Susac syndrome. An amount of RNA that ranged from roughly 0.45 to 1 ug was reverse transcribed with random hexamers. The TCR beta CDR3 was amplified by immunoSEQ multiplex PCR across 54 Vbeta, 13 Jbeta. TCRdb passed the immunoSEQ multiplex PCR reads through MiXCR, listing each CDR3 protein once. The sample holds some 260,000 distinct CDR3 sequences, roughly 85% seen once. CDR3 length: 19 residues. Trimming removed 3 bases at V and 9 bases at J, with 30 bases between. CDR1 and CDR2 (germline): LNHDA, SQIVND (reference sequence). High-throughput TCR beta sequencing covered peripheral CD8+ and CD4+ T cells. Through negative isolation, CD4+ and CD8+ T cells were obtained, while TEMRA cells were enriched using FACS.

This chain connects TRBV19 to TRBJ2-1; D may be TRBD2 (5 bases). The source is a human donor with multiple sclerosis. Material for sequencing was CD8+ T cells from PBMCs. CDR3 DNA sequence: TGTGCCAGTAGTATCGGGAACGAGCCACGGGATAGGGTGTATAGTGAGCAGTTCTTC. This translates into CASSIGNEPRDRVYSEQFF. Together with reference TRBV19 and TRBJ2-1, the CDR3 gives the full variable domain: DGGITQSPKYLFRKEGQNVTLSCEQNLNHDAMYWYRQDPGQGLRLIYYSQIVNDFQKGDIAEGYSVSREKKESFPLTVTSAQKNPTAFYLCASSIGNEPRDRVYSEQFFGPGTRLTVL.